This is a list of T cell receptor beta chains from one sample in a study of blood T cells in healthy people across ages. Each CDR3 protein is one row after TCRdb ran MiXCR on the 5' RACE reads. The sample carries 900,000 to 950,000 distinct CDR3 sequences, roughly 29% recorded once. These data were also reused for a study on T cells of mothers and their children.

Sample: blood. The receptor set was obtained from a woman between 35 and 50 years old in good health. The CDR3 runs from the conserved cysteine through the conserved F or W. D genes are given only for firm matches. Not every row has a clone size; where given, it reads once, few, many or a size class.

d_call	j_call	clone_size	v_call	cdr3_nt	cdr3_aa
NA	TRBJ1-5	few	TRBV4-3	TGCGCCAGCAGCCCTGGGGCGGACGATCAGCCCCAGCATTTT	CASSPGADDQPQHF
NA	TRBJ1-6	NA	TRBV6-5	TGTGCCAGCGCAGGGGATGATTCACCCCTCCACTTT	CASAGDDSPLHF
NA	TRBJ2-1	few	TRBV20-1	TGCAGTGCTAGAGATGGGACCGTCGCAAACAATGAGCAGTTCTTC	CSARDGTVANNEQFF
NA	TRBJ1-5	few	TRBV12-3/TRBV12-4	TGTGCCAGCAGTTTGGTCAGGGGAACCCAGCATTTT	CASSLVRGTQHF
NA	TRBJ2-3	many	TRBV29-1	TGCAGCGTTGTAACAGATACGCAGTATTTT	CSVVTDTQYF
NA	TRBJ2-4	few	TRBV3-1	TGTGCCAGCAGCCCTCTGGGGCAGGGCAGAGCCAAAAACATTCAGTACTTC	CASSPLGQGRAKNIQYF
TRBD1	TRBJ2-7	NA	TRBV5-4	TGTGCCAGCAGCTTGGGGGACAGGGGGCGATACGAGCAGTACTTC	CASSLGDRGRYEQYF
NA	TRBJ1-5	NA	TRBV7-9	TGTGCCAGCAGCATAGGGGGAAGCAATCAGCCCCAGCATTTT	CASSIGGSNQPQHF
NA	TRBJ1-2	many	TRBV5-1	TGTGCCAGCAGCTTGGACATCAACTATGGCTACACCTTC	CASSLDINYGYTF
NA	TRBJ2-1	many	TRBV6-1	TGTGCCAGCAGTGAATCCACAAGGGGCGCCTACAATGAGCAGTTCTTC	CASSESTRGAYNEQFF
NA	TRBJ2-1	NA	TRBV7-6	TGTGCCAGCAGCGACTACAATGAGCAGGTCTTC	CASSDYNEQVF
NA	TRBJ2-7	many	TRBV18	TGTGCCAGCTCACCACTTCTAGAGGGGACCTACGAGCAGTACTTC	CASSPLLEGTYEQYF
NA	TRBJ2-3	many	TRBV20-1	TGCAGTGCTAGAGATTTCACAACTAGCACAGATACGCAGTATTTT	CSARDFTTSTDTQYF
TRBD2	TRBJ2-1	NA	TRBV12-3/TRBV12-4	TGTGCCAGCAGTCGAGCGGGAGAGTACAATGAGCAGTTCTTC	CASSRAGEYNEQFF
TRBD2	TRBJ2-7	NA	TRBV5-1	TGCGCCAGCAGCCTAAGGGCATTTGGGACTAGCGGGTCCTACGAGCAGTACTTC	CASSLRAFGTSGSYEQYF
NA	TRBJ2-1	few	TRBV3-1	TGTGCCAGCAGCCAAGCAGTCCGAGACAATGAGCAGTCCTTC	CASSQAVRDNEQSF
NA	TRBJ2-2	NA	TRBV7-9	TGTGCCAGCAGCTTAGAAGTTTGGACCGGGGAGCTGTTTTTT	CASSLEVWTGELFF
NA	TRBJ2-5	many	TRBV20-1	TGCAGTGCCCACAGGGGAGGGGAGACCCAGTACTTC	CSAHRGGETQYF
NA	TRBJ2-7	NA	TRBV21-1	TGTGCCAGCAGCCATACTGGTCAGGGGGCTTACGAGCAGTACTTC	CASSHTGQGAYEQYF